These 16 T cell receptor beta chains came from one sample sequenced in a study of Ad26.COV2.S vaccination and SARS-CoV-2 variants. This table comes from immunoSEQ multiplex PCR, and its TCRdb copy is limited to in-frame clones, with some not included. The sample holds roughly 500,000 clones, roughly 85% seen once. Noted treatment: approximately 18 received Ad26.COV2.S at low or high dose, single or two shots; roughly 5 received placebo; per-sample allocation not given. Day 63 following the first vaccine or placebo injection was when the samples were taken. The input for sequencing was peripheral blood, taken in a trial of Ad26.COV2.S vaccine versus placebo. The receptor set was obtained from a person between 18 and 65 years old who received the Ad26.COV2.S COVID-19 vaccine or a placebo.

This chain uses TRBV5-5 with TRBJ2-3; D is perhaps TRBD1 (5 bases). The V end was cut by 4 bases, the J end by 4 bases, with 22 bases between. Germline values: CDR1 SGHKS, CDR2 YYEKEE (reference sequence). The CDR3 contains 17 residues. The CDR3 coding sequence is TGTGCCAGCAGCAGGCAACAGGTGCTGGTTCCTCCAGATACGCAGTATTTT. It encodes CASSRQQVLVPPDTQYF.

The chain is built from TRBV29-1 and TRBJ1-3; D unresolved. The CDR3 is 12 amino acids. V was shortened by 7 bases and J by 2 bases, with 9 bases between the two germline ends. CDR1 and CDR2 from the germline V gene are SQVTM and ANQGSEA. The CDR3 DNA sequence: TGCAGCGGCAAAGGTGCTGGAAACACCATATATTTT. This gives the protein CSGKGAGNTIYF.

This rearrangement joins TRBV7-6 to TRBJ1-1, with D perhaps matching TRBD1 (5 bases). The CDR3 runs to 14 residues. Germline V gene lookup returns CDR1 SGHVS and CDR2 FNYEAQ. The ends were cut back, 2 bases at V and 3 bases at J, with 10 bases in the middle. The CDR3 sequence is CASSLRQRDTEAFF. Here the CDR3 DNA reads TGTGCCAGCAGCTTAAGACAGAGGGACACTGAAGCTTTCTTT.

For this clone: Other nucleotide sequences from this sample produce the same CDR3. The chain combines TRBV18 with TRBJ2-7, with D possibly TRBD2 on 6 matching bases. The V end lost 3 bases, the J end lost 4 bases, and 7 bases lay between the germline ends. Germline CDR1 KGHSH, CDR2 LQKENI. This CDR3 region has 12 residues. The CDR3 region has the DNA TGTGCCAGCTCACCGGGGGGATACGAGCAGTACTTC. It is translated as CASSPGGYEQYF.

CDR3 DNA sequence: TGTGCCAGCAGCTCTAGCCGCTCCTACAATGAGCAGTTCTTC. It is translated as CASSSSRSYNEQFF. The chain recombines TRBV7-8 with TRBJ2-1, with D possibly being TRBD2 (5 bases). Trimming left V 4 bases short and J 0 bases short, with 7 bases between. Germline V gene lookup returns CDR1 SGHVS and CDR2 FQNEAQ. CDR3 length: 14 residues.

This rearrangement joins TRBV30 to TRBJ2-7, with a tentative D call TRBD1 (6 bases). V lost 4 bases, J lost 3 bases, and 7 bases lay in between. Germline CDR1 and CDR2: GTSNPN and SVGIG (reference sequence). The CDR3 loop spans 11 amino acids. The CDR3 loop reads CAWMTGYEQYF. CDR3 bases: TGTGCCTGGATGACAGGCTACGAGCAGTACTTC.

A few counts support this clone. In nucleotides, the CDR3 is TGTGCCAGCAGACCACACGGAAACAATCAGCCCCAGCATTTT. This gives the protein CASRPHGNNQPQHF. The rearrangement uses TRBV6-6 and TRBJ1-5; D gene unclear. V was shortened by 6 bases and J by 3 bases, with 12 bases between the two germline ends. There are 14 residues in the CDR3. CDR1 and CDR2 (germline): MNHNY, SVGAGI (reference sequence).

A single count supports this clone. The chain has TRBV2 and TRBJ2-1; 7 positions agree with TRBD2. Germline V gene sequence: CDR1 SNHLY, CDR2 FYNNEI. The J segment lost 10 bases and the V segment lost 10 bases, leaving 13 bases of the junction unmatched. The CDR3 has 13 amino acids. The CDR3 is CATPIGGEREQFF. CDR3 coding DNA: TGTGCCACACCCATTGGGGGGGAGCGGGAGCAGTTCTTC.

The chain carries TRBV5-1 and TRBJ2-3; 9 bases align to TRBD1. V lost 3 bases, J lost 4 bases, and 6 bases stayed unmatched. CDR3 length equals 15 residues. Germline CDR1 is SGHRS and CDR2 is YFSETQ. The CDR3 is CASSSIGQGSDTQYF. The CDR3 nucleotides read TGCGCCAGCAGCTCAATAGGACAGGGGTCAGATACGCAGTATTTT.

With respect to this clone: The junction differs from germline at one of its ends, possibly a read error. This chain links TRBV4-2 with TRBJ2-1; D is undetermined. The CDR3 runs 13 residues. CDR1 is LGHNA, CDR2 YNFKEQ, per germline. The CDR3 region is CASSQDSKERRIF. The CDR3 region has the DNA TGTGCCAGCAGCCAAGATTCGAAAGAGAGAAGGATCTTC.

J is TRBJ1-4 and V is TRBV4-3; D unclear. V was pared by 0 bases and J by 2 bases, with 4 bases between. The CDR3 runs 14 residues. Per germline, CDR1 LGHNA and CDR2 YSLEER. CDR3 sequence reads: CASSQDSTNEKLFF. The CDR3 nucleotides are TGCGCCAGCAGCCAAGACAGCACTAATGAAAAACTGTTTTTT.

The chain joins TRBV3-1 (or the pseudogene TRBV3-2) to TRBJ1-3; unclear D gene. V lost 1 base, J lost 0 bases, and 19 bases lay in between. Germline CDR1 LGHDT, CDR2 YNNKEL (reference sequence). The CDR3 loop spans 19 amino acids. CDR3 loop: CASSQGQRKKNLSGNTIYF. Written as DNA, the CDR3 is TGTGCCAGCAGCCAAGGGCAGCGGAAAAAAAACCTCTCTGGAAACACCATATATTTT.

The V gene is TRBV20-1, the J gene TRBJ2-7; possible D gene TRBD1, 6 bases. The CDR3 is made up of 13 amino acids. Germline V CDR1 and CDR2: DFQATT, SNEGSKA (reference sequence). V lost 3 bases and J 2 bases, leaving 11 bases between the germline ends. CDR3 bases: TGCAGTGCTAGTAAAACAGGGACCTACGAGCAGTACTTC. Residues: CSASKTGTYEQYF.

The rearrangement links TRBV2 to TRBJ1-5; tentatively, D is TRBD1 (6 bases). Germline CDR1 and CDR2: SNHLY and FYNNEI. Trimming took off 4 bases at V and 3 bases at J, with 10 bases between the two ends. The CDR3 is made up of 14 amino acids. The CDR3 sequence is CASSGGRDNQPQHF. CDR3 bases: TGTGCCAGCAGTGGGGGGCGGGACAATCAGCCCCAGCATTTT.

This clone was observed a handful of times. The rearrangement links TRBV5-4 to TRBJ2-2; the D is unclear. Per germline, CDR1 SGHNT and CDR2 YYREEE (reference sequence). V was trimmed by 0 bases and J by 13 bases, leaving 10 bases between them. The CDR3 runs 12 residues. CDR3 coding DNA: TGTGCCAGCAGCTTGGGCAGCGTAGGGCTGTTTTTT. Translating gives CASSLGSVGLFF.

The rearrangement joins TRBV12-3 or TRBV12-4 to TRBJ2-5; no clear D. V was pared by 2 bases and J by 4 bases, with 8 bases between. This CDR3 has 13 residues. The CDR3 is CASSLLSRETQYF. In DNA, the CDR3 is TGTGCCAGCAGTTTACTAAGTCGAGAGACCCAGTACTTC.